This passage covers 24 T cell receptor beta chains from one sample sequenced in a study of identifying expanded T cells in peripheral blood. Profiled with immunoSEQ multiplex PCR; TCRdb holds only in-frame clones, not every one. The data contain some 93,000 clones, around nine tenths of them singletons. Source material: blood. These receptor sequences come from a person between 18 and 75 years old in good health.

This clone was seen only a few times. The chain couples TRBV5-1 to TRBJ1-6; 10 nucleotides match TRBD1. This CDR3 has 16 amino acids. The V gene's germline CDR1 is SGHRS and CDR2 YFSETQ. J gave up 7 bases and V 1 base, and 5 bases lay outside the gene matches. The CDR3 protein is CASSLLGGQGNSPLHF. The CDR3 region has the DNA TGCGCCAGCAGCTTGTTAGGGGGACAGGGGAATTCACCCCTCCACTTT.

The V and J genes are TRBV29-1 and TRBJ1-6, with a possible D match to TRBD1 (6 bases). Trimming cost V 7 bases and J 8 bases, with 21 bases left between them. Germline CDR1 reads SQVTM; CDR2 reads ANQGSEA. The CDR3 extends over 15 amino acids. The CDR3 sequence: CSARGNGRGDSPLHF. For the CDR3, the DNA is TGCAGCGCCCGCGGTAATGGGAGGGGGGATTCACCCCTCCACTTT.

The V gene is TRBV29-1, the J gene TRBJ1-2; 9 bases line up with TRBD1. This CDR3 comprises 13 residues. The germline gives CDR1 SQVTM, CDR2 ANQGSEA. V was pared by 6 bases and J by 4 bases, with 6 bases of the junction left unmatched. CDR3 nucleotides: TGCAGCGTGATGGACAGGGGTACCTATGGCTACACCTTC. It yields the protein CSVMDRGTYGYTF.

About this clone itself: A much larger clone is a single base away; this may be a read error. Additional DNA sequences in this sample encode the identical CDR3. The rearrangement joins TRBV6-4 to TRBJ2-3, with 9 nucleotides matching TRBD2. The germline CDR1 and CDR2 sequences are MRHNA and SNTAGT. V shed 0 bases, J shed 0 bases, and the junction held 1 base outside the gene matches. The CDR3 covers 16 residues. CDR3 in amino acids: CASSDSAGGSTDTQYF. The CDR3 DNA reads TGTGCCAGCAGTGACTCAGCGGGAGGAAGCACAGATACGCAGTATTTT.

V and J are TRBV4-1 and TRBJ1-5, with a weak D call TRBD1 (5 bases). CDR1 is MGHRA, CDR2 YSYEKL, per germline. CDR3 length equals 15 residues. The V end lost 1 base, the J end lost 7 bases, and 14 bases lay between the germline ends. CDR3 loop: CASSQVSGAGQPQHF. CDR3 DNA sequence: TGCGCCAGCAGCCAAGTTTCCGGGGCCGGACAGCCCCAGCATTTT.

The CDR3 DNA sequence: TGTGCCAGCAGTTTTCGGTTGGTGCGCAGGACGGGGAAAGAGACCCAGTACTTC. Protein: CASSFRLVRRTGKETQYF. The genes are TRBV28 and TRBJ2-5, with a weak D call TRBD2 (5 bases). The CDR3 runs 18 residues. CDR1 MDHEN and CDR2 SYDVKM come from the germline V gene. V lost 3 bases and J 3 bases, leaving 23 bases between the germline ends.

The CDR3 coding sequence is TGTGCCAGCAGTGTCTTACGTCCGAAAGGGTACGAGCAGTACTTC. This codes for CASSVLRPKGYEQYF. The V gene is TRBV2, the J gene TRBJ2-7, with D unresolved. Germline CDR1 SNHLY, CDR2 FYNNEI. V lost 4 bases, J lost 4 bases, and 17 bases lay in between. This CDR3 is 15 amino acids long.

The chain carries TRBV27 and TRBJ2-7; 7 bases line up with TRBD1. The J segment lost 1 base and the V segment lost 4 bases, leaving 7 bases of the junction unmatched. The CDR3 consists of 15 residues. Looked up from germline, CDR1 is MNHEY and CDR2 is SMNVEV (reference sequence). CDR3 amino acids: CASSSTGTASYEQYF. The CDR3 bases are TGTGCCAGCAGTTCTACCGGGACAGCTTCCTACGAGCAGTACTTC.

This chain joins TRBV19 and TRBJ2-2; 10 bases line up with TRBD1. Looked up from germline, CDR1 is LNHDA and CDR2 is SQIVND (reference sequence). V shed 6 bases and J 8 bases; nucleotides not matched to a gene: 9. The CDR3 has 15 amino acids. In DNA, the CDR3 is TGTGCCAGTAGCATGGACAGGGGGTTTGGTGGGGAGCTGTTTTTT. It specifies CASSMDRGFGGELFF.

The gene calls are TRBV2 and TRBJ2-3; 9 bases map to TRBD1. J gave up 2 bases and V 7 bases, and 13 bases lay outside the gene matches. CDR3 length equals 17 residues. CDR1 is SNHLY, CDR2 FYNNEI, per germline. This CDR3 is CASIGQGTTTSTDTQYF. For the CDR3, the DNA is TGTGCCAGCATTGGACAGGGGACCACCACGTCCACAGATACGCAGTATTTT. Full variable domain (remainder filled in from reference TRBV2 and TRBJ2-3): EPEVTQTPSHQVTQMGQEVILRCVPISNHLYFYWYRQILGQKVEFLVSFYNNEISEKSEIFDDQFSVERPDGSNFTLKIRSTKLEDSAMYFCASIGQGTTTSTDTQYFGPGTRLTVL.

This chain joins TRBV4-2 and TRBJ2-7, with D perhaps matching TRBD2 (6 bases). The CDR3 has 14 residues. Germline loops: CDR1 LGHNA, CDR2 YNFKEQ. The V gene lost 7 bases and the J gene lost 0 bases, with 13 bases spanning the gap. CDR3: CASNPGLPSYEQYF. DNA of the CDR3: TGTGCCAGCAACCCGGGACTCCCCTCCTACGAGCAGTACTTC.

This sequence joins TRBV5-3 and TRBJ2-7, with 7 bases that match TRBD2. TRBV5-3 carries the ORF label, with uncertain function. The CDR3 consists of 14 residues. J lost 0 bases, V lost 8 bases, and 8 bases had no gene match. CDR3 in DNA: TGTGCCAGCAGCCCGCGGGACTACTCCTACGAGCAGTACTTC. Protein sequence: CASSPRDYSYEQYF.

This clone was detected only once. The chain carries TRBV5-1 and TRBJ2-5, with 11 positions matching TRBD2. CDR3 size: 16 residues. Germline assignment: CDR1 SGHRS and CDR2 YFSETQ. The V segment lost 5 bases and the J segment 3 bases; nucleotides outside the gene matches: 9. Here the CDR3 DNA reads TGCGCCAGCAGGATAACCGGGACTAGCGGAGAAGAGACCCAGTACTTC. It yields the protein CASRITGTSGEETQYF.

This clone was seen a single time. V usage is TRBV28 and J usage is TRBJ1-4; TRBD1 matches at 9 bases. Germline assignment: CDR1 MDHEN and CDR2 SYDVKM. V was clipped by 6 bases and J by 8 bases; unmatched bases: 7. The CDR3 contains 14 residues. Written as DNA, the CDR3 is TGTGCCAGCAGAGGGGGACAGGGCGTCGAAAAACTGTTTTTT. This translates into CASRGGQGVEKLFF.

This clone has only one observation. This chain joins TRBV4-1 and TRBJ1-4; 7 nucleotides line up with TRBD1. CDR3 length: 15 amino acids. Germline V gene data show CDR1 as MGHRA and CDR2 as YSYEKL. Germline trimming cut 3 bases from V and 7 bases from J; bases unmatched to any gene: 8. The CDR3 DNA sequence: TGCGCCAGCAGCCACGTCAGGGGGGGAGGTGAAAAACTGTTTTTT. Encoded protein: CASSHVRGGGEKLFF.

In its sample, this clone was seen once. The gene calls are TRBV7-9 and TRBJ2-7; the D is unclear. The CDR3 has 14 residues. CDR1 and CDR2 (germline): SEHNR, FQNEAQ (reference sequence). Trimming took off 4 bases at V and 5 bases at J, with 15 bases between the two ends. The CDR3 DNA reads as TGTGCCAGCAGCTCTTCTAGGATCGGCGACGAGCAGTACTTC. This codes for CASSSSRIGDEQYF. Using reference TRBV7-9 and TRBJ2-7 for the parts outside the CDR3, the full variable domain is DTGVSQNPRHKITKRGQNVTFRCDPISEHNRLYWYRQTLGQGPEFLTYFQNEAQLEKSRLLSDRFSAERPKGSFSTLEIQRTEQGDSAMYLCASSSSRIGDEQYFGPGTRLTVT.

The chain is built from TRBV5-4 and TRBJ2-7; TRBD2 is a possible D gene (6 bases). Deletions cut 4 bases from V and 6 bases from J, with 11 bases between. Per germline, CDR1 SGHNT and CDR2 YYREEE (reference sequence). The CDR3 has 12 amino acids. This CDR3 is CASSLQAGEQYF. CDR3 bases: TGTGCCAGCAGCCTCCAAGCGGGCGAGCAGTACTTC. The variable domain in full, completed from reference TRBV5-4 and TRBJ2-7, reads ETGVTQSPTHLIKTRGQQVTLRCSSQSGHNTVSWYQQALGQGPQFIFQYYREEENGRGNFPPRFSGLQFPNYSSELNVNALELDDSALYLCASSLQAGEQYFGPGTRLTVT.

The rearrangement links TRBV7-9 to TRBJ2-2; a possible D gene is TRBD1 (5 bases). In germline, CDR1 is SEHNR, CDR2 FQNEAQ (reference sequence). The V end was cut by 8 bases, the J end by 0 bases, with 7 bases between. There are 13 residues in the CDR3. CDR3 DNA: TGTGCCAGCGGGGCCCCGAACACCGGGGAGCTGTTTTTT. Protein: CASGAPNTGELFF.

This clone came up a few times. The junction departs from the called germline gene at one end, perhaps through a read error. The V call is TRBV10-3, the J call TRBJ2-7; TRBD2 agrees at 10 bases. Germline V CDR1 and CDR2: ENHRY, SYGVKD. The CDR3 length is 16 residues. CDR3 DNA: TGTGCCAGCAGTGAATTAGTAGCGGGGGGCCCCTACGAGCAGTACTTC. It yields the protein CASSELVAGGPYEQYF.

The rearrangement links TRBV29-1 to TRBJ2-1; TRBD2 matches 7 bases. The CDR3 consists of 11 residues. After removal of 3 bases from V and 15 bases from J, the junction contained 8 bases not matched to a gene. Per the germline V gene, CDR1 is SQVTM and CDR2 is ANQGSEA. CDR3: CSVEETSLPFF. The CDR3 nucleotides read TGCAGCGTTGAGGAGACTAGCTTACCGTTCTTC.

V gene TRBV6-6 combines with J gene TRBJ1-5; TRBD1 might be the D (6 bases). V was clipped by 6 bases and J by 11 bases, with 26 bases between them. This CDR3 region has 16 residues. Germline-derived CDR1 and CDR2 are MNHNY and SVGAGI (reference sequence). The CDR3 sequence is CASSTGFTGLGRAQHF. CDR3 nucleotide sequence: TGTGCCAGCAGCACAGGGTTTACAGGGTTGGGGCGGGCCCAGCATTTT.

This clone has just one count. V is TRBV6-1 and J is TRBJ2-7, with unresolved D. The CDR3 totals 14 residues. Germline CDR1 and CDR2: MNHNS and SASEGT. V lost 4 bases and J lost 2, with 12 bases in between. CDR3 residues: CASSGQQGAYEQYF. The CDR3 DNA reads TGTGCCAGCAGTGGTCAACAAGGAGCCTACGAGCAGTACTTC.

In nucleotides, the CDR3 is TGTGCCAGCAGTTCCTCCGGACAGGGAAACACCATATATTTT. Amino acids: CASSSSGQGNTIYF. This chain uses TRBV28 with TRBJ1-3; the D gene is possibly TRBD1 (6 bases). V was trimmed by 4 bases and J by 4 bases, leaving 11 bases between them. Germline-derived CDR1 and CDR2 are MDHEN and SYDVKM. This CDR3 comprises 14 residues.

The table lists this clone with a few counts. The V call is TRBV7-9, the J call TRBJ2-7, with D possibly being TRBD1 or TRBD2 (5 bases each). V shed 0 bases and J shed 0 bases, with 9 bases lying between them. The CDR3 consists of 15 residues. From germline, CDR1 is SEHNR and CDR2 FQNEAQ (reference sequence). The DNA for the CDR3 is TGTGCCAGCAGCTTAGCTATGGGACCCTCCTACGAGCAGTACTTC. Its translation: CASSLAMGPSYEQYF.